This entry is about one TCR beta chain. The data stem from a study of shared clonotypes between healthy human individuals. This CDR3 is 14 amino acids long. Germline CDR1 is SGHRS and CDR2 is YFSETQ. Between the trimmed V and J ends, which lost 5 bases and 5 bases, there was a span of 15 bases. Genomic DNA belonging to each subset was distributed in equal measure over several immunoSEQ plates. Sequencing was performed with immunoSEQ multiplex PCR; in TCRdb, only in-frame clones are kept and a portion is missing. The sample holds some 680,000 clones; approximately 73% are singletons and the top ten take about 1.8%.

V is TRBV5-1 and J is TRBJ2-3; the D gene is possibly TRBD1 (6 bases). The sequence was collected from a young woman in good health. The sample consisted of memory CD4+ T cells sorted from blood. Subset of the sample: CD45RA-negative fraction. CDR3 sequence (DNA): TGCGCCAGCAGGGGCGAACAGGGAATAGATACGCAGTATTTT. It yields the protein CASRGEQGIDTQYF.